This T cell receptor beta chain was identified in a study of shared clonotypes between healthy human individuals. Study details: A donor's plate count was three for CD4 naive and three for CD4 memory; CD8 naive had two and CD8 memory one. Findings and caveats of the study: Clonotypes shared by all four donors outscored non-shared clonotypes in generation probability.

Turning to this clone: What it recognizes is unknown.

The authors ran the assay at deep level. Sequenced by immunoSEQ multiplex PCR; TCRdb stores in-frame clones only, minus some. The sample carries some 200,000 clones, approximately 95% recorded once. V lost 2 bases to trimming and J lost 2 bases; unmatched junction nucleotides: 3. The CDR3 loop spans 15 amino acids. The sample was naive CD4+ T cells sorted from blood. Regarding subset: CD45RA+ positively selected. This receptor was taken from a woman aged 25 to 39 in good health. This chain uses TRBV23-1 with TRBJ1-3; TRBD1 aligns across 7 bases. TRBV23-1 is given ORF status, its function remaining uncertain. The CDR3 DNA is TGCGCCAGCAGTCAAAAGGGGGCGCCTGGAAACACCATATATTTT. Its protein is CASSQKGAPGNTIYF.